The entry that follows covers one T cell receptor beta chain sequence. This sample was included in a study of blood T cell repertoires in COVID-19. Whole-study context: Spain, Italy and the United States supplied samples that represented acute and convalescent COVID-19.

In the original analysis: Amplifying reference gene primers gave estimates of nucleated cell counts. The data were produced by immunoSEQ multiplex PCR, yet TCRdb's version contains in-frame clones alone and is incomplete. V and J calls and clone size follow that table, whereas D and trimming were derived from the DNA. The sample yields over 150,000 clones, 65% to 85% seen once. The CDR3 covers 16 residues. Germline-derived CDR1 and CDR2 are LGHNA and YNFKEQ. V lost 0 bases and J 0 bases, leaving 12 bases between the germline ends. The clonotype was recovered from a woman aged 60-75 years with acute or convalescent COVID-19. Sequencing was carried out using peripheral blood. The chain combines TRBV4-2 with TRBJ2-7; D uncertain. This chain's CDR3 is CASSQESNDGSYEQYF. The CDR3 region has the DNA TGTGCCAGCAGCCAAGAGTCTAATGATGGCTCCTACGAGCAGTACTTC.